This T cell receptor (beta chain) was documented in a study of blood T cell repertoires in COVID-19. Trimming took off 3 bases at V and 5 bases at J, with 16 bases between the two ends. The CDR3 covers 16 residues. Germline loops: CDR1 SGHAT, CDR2 FQNNGV. The participants were between about 18 and 90 years old and came from 24 US areas. Contact with a PCR-confirmed or clinician-diagnosed COVID-19 case occurred within 2 weeks of entry. Generated by immunoSEQ multiplex PCR, the TCRdb table keeps only in-frame clones and is missing some. Found here are roughly 400,000 clones, more than 70% of them singletons; the top ten hold approximately 1.3%.

Material: PBMCs or T cells enriched from blood (not recorded which). This TCR came from a woman in her late teens or twenties who had been exposed to COVID-19. The gene calls are TRBV11-2 and TRBJ1-4, with D possibly matching TRBD1 (6 bases). The CDR3 DNA reads as TGTGCCAGCAGCTTTACCCTACAGGGAGCGAATGAAAAACTGTTTTTT. Translated, it gives CASSFTLQGANEKLFF.